This T cell receptor beta chain was obtained from a study of blood T cell repertoires in COVID-19. Across the whole study: Acute and convalescent COVID-19 specimens originated in the United States, Italy and Spain.

TCRdb's table, derived via immunoSEQ multiplex PCR, lists solely in-frame clones and lacks some. Of about 280,000 clones listed, roughly four fifths are singletons. This clone came up many times. V lost 4 bases to trimming and J lost 0 bases, with 16 bases between them. From germline, CDR1 is SGHRS and CDR2 YFSETQ. The CDR3 runs 16 residues. Those who participated ranged in age from about 18 to 89 years and resided in some 24 US areas. This sequence originates from a man aged 40-50 years who had been exposed to COVID-19. The sequenced sample was PBMCs or T cells enriched from blood (not recorded which). This rearrangement joins TRBV5-1 to TRBJ1-2, with D perhaps matching TRBD1 (5 bases). The CDR3 bases are TGCGCCAGCAGCCCCCACGGGGGGAAAGCTAACTATGGCTACACCTTC. Translated: CASSPHGGKANYGYTF.